This entry describes one T cell receptor beta chain. Many counts were recorded for this clonotype. No antigen is known for it. No clone much larger than this one lies a single base away; base qualities are absent. These data originate in a study of CD8 T cells in ankylosing spondylitis (TCRdb year 2017). General notes on the study: T cell receptor beta repertoires were profiled in healthy donors and ankylosing spondylitis patients so that disease-linked TCR variants could be found. Peripheral blood samples were taken, and synovial fluid was additionally collected from ankylosing spondylitis patients. The full study cohort comprised around 25 ankylosing spondylitis patients and 85 to 120 healthy donors.

The instrument was an Illumina HiSeq 2500. Quantitative 5'-RACE with molecular barcodes was used to prepare TCR beta libraries. Per the authors' processing: A new computational method, built on a probabilistic model of VDJ rearrangement, was used to identify disease-linked TCR variants. TCRdb cleaned the public reads at Q25 with fastp, built clones with MiXCR and kept in-frame beta chains. Rows with a matching CDR3 protein are joined into one entry that keeps the most common DNA and genes. These V and J calls rely on TCRdb rather than the paper's analysis. The sample table holds 85,000 to 100,000 distinct CDR3 sequences, of which roughly 9.6% were seen once. About 4.6% of the sample is taken by the ten largest. Including cysteine and phenylalanine, the CDR3 has 18 amino acids. Here the CDR3 DNA is all that survives: 54 bases in frame from base 1. The trim is 2 bases for V and 0 bases for J, with a gap of 18 bases between the germline ends. From the germline V gene, CDR1 is SGHRS and CDR2 is YFSETQ.

Beyond this particular receptor, the publication reports: Some TCR beta motif variants had previously been reported in synovial fluid and blood of reactive arthritis patients, which suggested common disease-initiation mechanisms. Blood from ankylosing spondylitis patients appeared to be characterized by a TCR beta motif made up of seven or eight highly homologous amino acid variants. A CD8+ phenotype was shown by the disease-linked clones, which were found at relatively low frequencies in peripheral blood. The disease-linked clones were reported to be significantly enriched in matched synovial fluid samples from ankylosing spondylitis patients.

The chain couples TRBV5-1 to TRBJ2-1; a weak D assignment points to TRBD2 (6 bases agree). The TCR comes from a male donor with ankylosing spondylitis or in good health (not recorded which). The sample taken for sequencing was blood, either unsorted or a sorted T cell fraction (not recorded which). The DNA reads TGCGCCAGCAGCTTCCCGTCAACGGGGGTGATCTCCTACAATGAGCAGTTCTTC. It translates as CASSFPSTGVISYNEQFF.